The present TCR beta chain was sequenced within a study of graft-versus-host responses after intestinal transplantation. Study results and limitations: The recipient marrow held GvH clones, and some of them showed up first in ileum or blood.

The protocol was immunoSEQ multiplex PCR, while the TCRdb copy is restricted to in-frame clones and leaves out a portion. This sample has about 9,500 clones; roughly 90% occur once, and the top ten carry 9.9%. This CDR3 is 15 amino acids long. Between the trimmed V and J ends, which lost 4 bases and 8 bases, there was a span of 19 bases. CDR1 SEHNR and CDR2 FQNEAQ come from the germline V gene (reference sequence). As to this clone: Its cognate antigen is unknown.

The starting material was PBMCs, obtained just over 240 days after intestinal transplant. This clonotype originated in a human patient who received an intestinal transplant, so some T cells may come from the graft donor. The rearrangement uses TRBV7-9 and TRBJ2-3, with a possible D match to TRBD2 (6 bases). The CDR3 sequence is CASSWPPGTGGTQYF. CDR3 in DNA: TGTGCCAGCAGCTGGCCCCCCGGGACTGGGGGTACGCAGTATTTT. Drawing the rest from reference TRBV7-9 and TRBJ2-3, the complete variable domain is DTGVSQNPRHKITKRGQNVTFRCDPISEHNRLYWYRQTLGQGPEFLTYFQNEAQLEKSRLLSDRFSAERPKGSFSTLEIQRTEQGDSAMYLCASSWPPGTGGTQYFGPGTRLTVL.